The sample holds a few counts of the clone carrying this TCR beta chain. The sample belongs to a study of beta chain features in type 1 diabetes. The authors reverse transcribed all of the isolated RNA, so sequencing captured expressed TCRB transcripts. Generated by immunoSEQ multiplex PCR, the TCRdb table keeps only in-frame clones and is missing some. The sample has 200,000 to 250,000 clones; roughly a tenth are singletons. The TCR comes from a man aged 18 to 35 in good health. Sequencing input: central memory CD4+ T cells from blood.

The CDR3 nucleotides are TGTGCCAGCACCAAAGAGGGAACAGCAACTAATGAAAAACTGTTTTTT. This translates into CASTKEGTATNEKLFF. The chain joins TRBV4-2 to TRBJ1-4; D gene unclear. The V gene's germline CDR1 is LGHNA and CDR2 YNFKEQ. This CDR3 region has 16 residues. V lost 7 bases and J lost 0, with 15 bases in between.